The TCR beta chain under discussion was sequenced for a study of blood T cell repertoires in COVID-19. Study information: The samples span acute and convalescent COVID-19 from the United States, Italy and Spain.

The CDR3 runs 14 residues. Trimming took off 3 bases at V and 4 bases at J, with 12 bases between the two ends. Germline CDR1 reads SGHTA; CDR2 reads FQGNSA. How the authors handled the data: Amplification of reference gene primers was used by the study to estimate nucleated cell counts. Assay used: immunoSEQ multiplex PCR; TCRdb lists only in-frame clones, some missing. That table is the source of V, J and clone size, and D and trimming were worked out from the DNA. The table records more than 55,000 clones, 70% to 85% of them present only once. The TCR sequence derives from a human donor in a cohort sampled during active COVID-19. Input material: peripheral blood. The chain is built from TRBV7-2 and TRBJ2-5; weak D call: TRBD2 (6 bases). The CDR3 coding sequence is TGTGCCAGCAGCTTTCAGGGAGGTGGAGAGACCCAGTACTTC. This sequence encodes CASSFQGGGETQYF.